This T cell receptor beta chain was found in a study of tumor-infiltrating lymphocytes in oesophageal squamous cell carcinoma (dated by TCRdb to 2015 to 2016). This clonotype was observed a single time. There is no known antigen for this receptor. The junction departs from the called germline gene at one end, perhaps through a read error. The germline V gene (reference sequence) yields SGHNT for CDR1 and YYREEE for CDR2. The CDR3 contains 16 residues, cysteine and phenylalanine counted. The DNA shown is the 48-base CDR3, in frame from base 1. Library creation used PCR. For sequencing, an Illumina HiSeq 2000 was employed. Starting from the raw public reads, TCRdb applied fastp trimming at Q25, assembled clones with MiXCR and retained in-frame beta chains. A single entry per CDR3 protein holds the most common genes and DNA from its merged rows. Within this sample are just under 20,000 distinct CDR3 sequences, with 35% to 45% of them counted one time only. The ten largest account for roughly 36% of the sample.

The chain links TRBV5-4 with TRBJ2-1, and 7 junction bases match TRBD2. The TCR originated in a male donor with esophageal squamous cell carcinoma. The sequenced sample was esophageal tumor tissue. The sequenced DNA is TGCGCCAGCAGCTTGGAGGGCGGGAGCTCCTACAATGAGCAGTTCTTC. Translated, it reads CASSLEGGSSYNEQFF.